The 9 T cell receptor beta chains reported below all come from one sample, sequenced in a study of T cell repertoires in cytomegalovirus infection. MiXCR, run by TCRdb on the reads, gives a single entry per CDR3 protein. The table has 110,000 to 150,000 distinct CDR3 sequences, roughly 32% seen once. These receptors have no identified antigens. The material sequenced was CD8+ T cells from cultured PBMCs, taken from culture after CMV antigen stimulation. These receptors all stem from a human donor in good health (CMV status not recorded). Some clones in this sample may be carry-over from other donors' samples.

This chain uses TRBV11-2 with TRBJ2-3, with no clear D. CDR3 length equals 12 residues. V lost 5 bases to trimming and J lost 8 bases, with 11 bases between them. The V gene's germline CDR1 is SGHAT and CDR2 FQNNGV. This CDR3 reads CASSPYASTQYF. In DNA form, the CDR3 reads TGTGCCAGCAGCCCTTATGCCTCTACGCAGTATTTT. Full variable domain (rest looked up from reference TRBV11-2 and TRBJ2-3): EAGVAQSPRYKIIEKRQSVAFWCNPISGHATLYWYQQILGQGPKLLIQFQNNGVVDDSQLPKDRFSAERLKGVDSTLKIQPAKLEDSAVYLCASSPYASTQYFGPGTRLTVL.

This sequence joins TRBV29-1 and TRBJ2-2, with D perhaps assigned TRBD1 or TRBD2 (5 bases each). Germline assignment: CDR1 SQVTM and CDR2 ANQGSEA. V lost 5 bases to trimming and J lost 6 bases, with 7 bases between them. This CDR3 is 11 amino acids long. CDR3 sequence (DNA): TGCAGCGTTCGGGGACCCGGGGAGCTGTTTTTT. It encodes CSVRGPGELFF.

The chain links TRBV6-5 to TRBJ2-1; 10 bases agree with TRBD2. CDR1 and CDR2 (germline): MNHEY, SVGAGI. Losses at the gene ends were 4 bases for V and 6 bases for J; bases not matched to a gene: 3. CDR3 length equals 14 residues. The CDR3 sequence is CASSFSGGANEQFF. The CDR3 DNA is TGTGCCAGCAGTTTCAGCGGGGGGGCCAATGAGCAGTTCTTC.

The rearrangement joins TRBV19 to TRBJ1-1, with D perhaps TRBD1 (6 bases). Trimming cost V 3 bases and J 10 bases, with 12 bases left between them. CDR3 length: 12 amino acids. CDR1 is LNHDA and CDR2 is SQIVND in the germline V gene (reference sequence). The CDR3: CASSIGQIGAFF. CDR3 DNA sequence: TGTGCCAGTAGTATTGGACAGATCGGAGCTTTCTTT.

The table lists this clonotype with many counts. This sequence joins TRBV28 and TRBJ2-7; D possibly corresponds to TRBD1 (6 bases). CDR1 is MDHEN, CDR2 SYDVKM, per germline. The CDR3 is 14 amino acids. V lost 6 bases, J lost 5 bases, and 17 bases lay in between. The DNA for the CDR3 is TGTGCCAGCAGCCCAGGGGCCGTCGACGACGAGCAGTACTTC. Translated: CASSPGAVDDEQYF.

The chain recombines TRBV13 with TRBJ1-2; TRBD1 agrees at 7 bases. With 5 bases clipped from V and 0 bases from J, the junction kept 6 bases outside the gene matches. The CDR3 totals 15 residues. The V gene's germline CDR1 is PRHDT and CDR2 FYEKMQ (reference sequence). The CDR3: CASSRAGQPNYGYTF. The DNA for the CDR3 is TGTGCCAGCAGCCGGGCGGGACAGCCTAACTATGGCTACACCTTC.

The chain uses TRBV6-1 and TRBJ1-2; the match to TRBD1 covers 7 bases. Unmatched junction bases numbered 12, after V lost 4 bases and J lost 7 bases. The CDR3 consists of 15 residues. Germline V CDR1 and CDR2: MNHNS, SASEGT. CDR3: CASSAYYGQAGGYTF. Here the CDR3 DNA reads TGTGCCAGCAGTGCTTACTACGGACAGGCAGGTGGCTACACCTTC.

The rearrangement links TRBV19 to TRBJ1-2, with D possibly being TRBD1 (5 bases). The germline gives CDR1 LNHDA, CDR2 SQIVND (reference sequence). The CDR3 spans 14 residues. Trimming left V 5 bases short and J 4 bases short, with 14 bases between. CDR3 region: CASSPRDGIYGYTF. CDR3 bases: TGTGCCAGTAGTCCGAGGGACGGAATCTATGGCTACACCTTC.

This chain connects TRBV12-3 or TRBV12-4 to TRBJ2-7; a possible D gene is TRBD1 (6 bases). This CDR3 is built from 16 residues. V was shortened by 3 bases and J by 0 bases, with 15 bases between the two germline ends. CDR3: CASSFNRVVGSYEQYF. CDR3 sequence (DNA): TGTGCCAGCAGTTTCAACAGGGTAGTAGGCTCCTACGAGCAGTACTTC.